Below, one T cell receptor beta chain is given with its context. The sample originates from a study of blood T cell repertoires in COVID-19. Overall study context: There were acute and convalescent COVID-19 samples, and they came from the United States, Italy and Spain. PBMCs, B-cell-depleted T cells, or T cells were the source of the cDNA or gDNA that made up the material.

Study processing details: Cell counts per sample came from amplifying reference gene primers. The protocol was immunoSEQ multiplex PCR, while the TCRdb copy is restricted to in-frame clones and leaves out a portion. V and J calls and clone size are copied from that table; D and trimming were computed from the DNA. The table lists approximately 58,000 clones, roughly four fifths of them singletons. CDR1 is SGHVS, CDR2 FQNEAQ, per germline. This CDR3 spans 16 amino acids. The J segment lost 9 bases and the V segment lost 3 bases, leaving 13 bases of the junction unmatched. Sequences were obtained from peripheral blood. The clonotype was recovered from a man between 60 and 70 years old with COVID-19, enrolled during active disease. The rearrangement uses TRBV7-8 and TRBJ2-7; 11 bases match TRBD2. CDR3 in DNA: TGTGCCAGCAGCTTTCCCTCGGGACTAGCGGAAATCGTGCAGTACTTC. Protein product: CASSFPSGLAEIVQYF.